This T cell receptor beta chain came from a study of T cells in localized non-small cell lung cancer. Findings of the study overall: Appearances in adjacent lung were noted for a median 57 of the top 100 tumor clones.

The V gene lost 4 bases and the J gene lost 0 bases, with 10 bases spanning the gap. Germline assignment: CDR1 SNHLY and CDR2 FYNNEI. The CDR3 runs to 14 residues. Profiling relied on immunoSEQ multiplex PCR, and the TCRdb table lists in-frame clones only, not all of them. The sample includes about 34,000 clones, around four fifths of them seen just once. Concerning this clone itself: What it binds is unknown.

The chain recombines TRBV2 with TRBJ2-7; D possibly corresponds to TRBD2 (6 bases). The specimen comprised peripheral blood, sampled before any cancer treatment. The sequence was collected from a male donor older than 55 with stage II squamous cell lung carcinoma. CDR3: CASSGPRGSYEQYF. The CDR3 DNA follows: TGTGCCAGCAGTGGACCGCGGGGCTCCTACGAGCAGTACTTC.